This TCR beta chain was obtained from a study of vaccination effects on CD4 cells after COVID-19. This CDR3 comprises 16 residues. Germline assignment: CDR1 LNHDA and CDR2 SQIVND (reference sequence). Germline trimming cut 5 bases from V and 3 bases from J; bases unmatched to any gene: 9. Points on this clone: What it binds is not known.

The protocol was immunoSEQ multiplex PCR, while the TCRdb copy is restricted to in-frame clones and leaves out a portion. Among around 75,000 clones listed, over 60% were seen once. Sequencing was preceded by expansion of antigen-specific CD4+ T cells with viral peptide pools in the ViraFEST assay. Culture lasted about ten days before CD4+ T cell isolation. SARS-CoV-2 infection was confirmed by PCR in the person between March and December 2020. On day 3 and again on day 7, half the medium was replaced with IL-2 medium. The sample here was CD4+ T cells from PBMCs cultured with HIV peptides, taken before COVID-19 vaccination. Subset of the sample: HIV-1 Nef peptide pool negative control/reference culture. The source of this sequence is a human donor who had a prior SARS-CoV-2 infection. This chain links TRBV19 with TRBJ2-5, with 10 bases that match TRBD1. CDR3 DNA sequence: TGTGCCAGTAGTGACACCCCCGGACAGGGGGAAGAGACCCAGTACTTC. It translates to CASSDTPGQGEETQYF.